The clone carrying this T cell receptor (beta chain) was seen a single time. The data belong to a study of blood T cell repertoires in COVID-19. Original handling: Estimates of nucleated cell counts were drawn from the amplification of reference gene primers. Measured with immunoSEQ multiplex PCR; TCRdb has only the in-frame clones, and not every one. V and J calls and clone size follow that table, whereas D and trimming were derived from the DNA. This table has approximately 66,000 clones, 86% appearing once. Material: peripheral blood. The receptor's source is a man between 50 and 59 years old with active COVID-19.

The CDR3 DNA follows: TGCGCCAGCAGGCCCGACGGAGGGGCCGGCGAGCAGTACTTC. Amino acids: CASRPDGGAGEQYF. V gene TRBV5-1 combines with J gene TRBJ2-7; the D gene is possibly TRBD2 (6 bases). There are 14 residues in the CDR3. CDR1 is SGHRS, CDR2 YFSETQ, per germline. V was pared by 5 bases and J by 6 bases, with 18 bases between.